These 7 T cell receptor beta chains were sequenced from one sample in a study of blood T cells in healthy people across ages. Primers used in a second PCR of roughly 6 to 12 cycles were a sample-barcoded 5' primer and a J-beta primer mix. Via MiXCR, TCRdb re-called the 5' RACE reads, giving one row per CDR3 protein. Here the sample spans about 1.8 million distinct CDR3 sequences, around 50% being singletons. The sequenced sample was blood. The receptors were sampled from a woman aged 40 to 50 in good health.

This rearrangement joins TRBV20-1 to TRBJ2-1; TRBD2 matches at 9 bases. Germline CDR1 and CDR2: DFQATT and SNEGSKA (reference sequence). Unmatched junction bases numbered 11, after V lost 0 bases and J lost 8 bases. CDR3 size: 16 residues. This CDR3 is CSARDRRRGGGDEQFF. CDR3 sequence (DNA): TGCAGTGCTAGAGATAGGCGGCGGGGGGGTGGAGATGAGCAGTTCTTC.

The chain carries TRBV6-1 and TRBJ1-1; D gene unclear. Germline lookup yields CDR1 MNHNS and CDR2 SASEGT. This CDR3 spans 14 amino acids. V lost 2 bases and J lost 4, with 11 bases in between. In DNA, the CDR3 is TGTGCCAGCAGTGAAATACTTGACACCACTGAAGCTTTCTTT. Amino acid sequence: CASSEILDTTEAFF.

This clonotype was detected once. The chain couples TRBV6-2 or TRBV6-3 to TRBJ2-1; 15 nucleotides line up with TRBD2. With V trimmed by 6 bases and J by 0 bases, 21 bases remained unmatched. This CDR3 spans 23 amino acids. Germline V CDR1 and CDR2: MNHEY, SVGEGT. CDR3 DNA sequence: TGTGCCAGCAGCTATTGGGGACAGGAACCGGGACTAGCGGGGGGCATCTCCTACAATGAGCAGTTCTTC. Protein sequence: CASSYWGQEPGLAGGISYNEQFF.

The sample holds many counts of this clonotype. The chain links TRBV7-2 to TRBJ2-1, with D perhaps assigned TRBD1 or TRBD2 (5 bases each). CDR3 size: 15 residues. Trimming stripped 8 bases from V and 1 base from J, with 15 bases between. The germline CDR1 and CDR2 sequences are SGHTA and FQGNSA. The chain's CDR3 is CASSLGTLSYNEQFF. As DNA, the CDR3 is TGTGCCAGCTCCCTCGGGACCTTATCCTACAATGAGCAGTTCTTC.

The table lists this clonotype with a few counts. The chain couples TRBV4-3 to TRBJ1-2; no definite D call. CDR3 size: 16 residues. Trimming cost V 4 bases and J 4 bases, with 19 bases left between them. CDR1 LGHNA and CDR2 YSLEER come from the germline V gene. DNA for the CDR3: TGCGCCAGCAGCCGTTATTTCCCGGGAGACCTCTATGGCTACACCTTC. As protein: CASSRYFPGDLYGYTF.

V gene TRBV6-1 combines with J gene TRBJ1-5, with a possible D match to TRBD1 (5 bases). CDR1 and CDR2 from the germline V gene are MNHNS and SASEGT. Trimming stripped 4 bases from V and 0 bases from J, with 16 bases between. The CDR3 loop spans 17 amino acids. In DNA, the CDR3 is TGTGCCAGCAGTGGGAGGGGCCAATCCCTTAGCAATCAGCCCCAGCATTTT. Its protein is CASSGRGQSLSNQPQHF.

The V call is TRBV21-1, the J call TRBJ2-5. TRBV21-1 is a pseudogene locus. CDR3 length: 17 residues. CDR3 sequence (DNA): TGTGCCAGCAGCAAAATTTCTGGTACAGCAAATCAAGAGACCCAGTACTTC. Protein: CASSKISGTANQETQYF.